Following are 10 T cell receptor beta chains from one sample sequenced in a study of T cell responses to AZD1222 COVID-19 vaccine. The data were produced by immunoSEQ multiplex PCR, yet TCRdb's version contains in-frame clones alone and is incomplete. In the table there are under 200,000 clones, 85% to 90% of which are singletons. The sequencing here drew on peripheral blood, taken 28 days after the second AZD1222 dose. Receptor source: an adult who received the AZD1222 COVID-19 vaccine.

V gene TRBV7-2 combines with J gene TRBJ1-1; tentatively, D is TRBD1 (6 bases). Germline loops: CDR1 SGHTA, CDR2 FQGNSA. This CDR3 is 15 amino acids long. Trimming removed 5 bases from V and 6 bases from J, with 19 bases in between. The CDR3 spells CASSTRGGRFSEAFF. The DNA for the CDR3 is TGTGCCAGCAGCACACGAGGGGGTCGGTTTTCTGAAGCTTTCTTT.

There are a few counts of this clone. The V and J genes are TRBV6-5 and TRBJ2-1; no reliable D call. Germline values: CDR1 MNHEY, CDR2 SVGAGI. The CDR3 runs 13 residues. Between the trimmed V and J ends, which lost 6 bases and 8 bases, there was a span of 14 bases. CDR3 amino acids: CASRRRAGHEQFF. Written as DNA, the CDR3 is TGTGCCAGCAGGCGAAGGGCCGGCCATGAGCAGTTCTTC.

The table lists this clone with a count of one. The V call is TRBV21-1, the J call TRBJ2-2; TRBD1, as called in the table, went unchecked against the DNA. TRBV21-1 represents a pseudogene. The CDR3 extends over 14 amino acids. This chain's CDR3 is CASSRGQYTGELFF. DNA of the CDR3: TGTGCCAGCAGCAGGGGACAGTACACCGGGGAGCTGTTTTTT.

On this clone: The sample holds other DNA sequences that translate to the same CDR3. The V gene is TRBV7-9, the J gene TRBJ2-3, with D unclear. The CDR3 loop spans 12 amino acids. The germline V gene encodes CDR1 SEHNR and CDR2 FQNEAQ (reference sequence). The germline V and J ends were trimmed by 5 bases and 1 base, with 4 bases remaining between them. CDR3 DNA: TGTGCCAGCAGCCGGGGCACAGATACGCAGTATTTT. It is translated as CASSRGTDTQYF.

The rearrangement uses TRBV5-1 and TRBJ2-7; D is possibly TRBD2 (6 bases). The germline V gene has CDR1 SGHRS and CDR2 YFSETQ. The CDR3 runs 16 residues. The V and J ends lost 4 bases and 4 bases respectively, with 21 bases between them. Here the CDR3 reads CASSPSRDSSTYEQYF. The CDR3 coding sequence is TGCGCCAGCAGCCCTAGTCGGGACTCAAGCACTTACGAGCAGTACTTC. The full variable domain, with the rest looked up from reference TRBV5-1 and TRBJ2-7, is KAGVTQTPRYLIKTRGQQVTLSCSPISGHRSVSWYQQTPGQGLQFLFEYFSETQRNKGNFPGRFSGRQFSNSRSEMNVSTLELGDSALYLCASSPSRDSSTYEQYFGPGTRLTVT.

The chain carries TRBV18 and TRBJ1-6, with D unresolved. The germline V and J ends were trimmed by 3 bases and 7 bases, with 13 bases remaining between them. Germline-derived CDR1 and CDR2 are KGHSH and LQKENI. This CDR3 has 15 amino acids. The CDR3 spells CASSPKPNGNSPLHF. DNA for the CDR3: TGTGCCAGCTCACCTAAACCCAACGGCAATTCACCCCTCCACTTT.

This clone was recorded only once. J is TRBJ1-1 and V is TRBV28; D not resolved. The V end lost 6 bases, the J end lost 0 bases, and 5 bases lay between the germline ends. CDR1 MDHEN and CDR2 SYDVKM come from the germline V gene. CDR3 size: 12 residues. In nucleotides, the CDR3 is TGTGCCAGCAGCCGAGTGAACACTGAAGCTTTCTTT. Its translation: CASSRVNTEAFF. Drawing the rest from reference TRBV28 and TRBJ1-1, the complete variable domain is DVKVTQSSRYLVKRTGEKVFLECVQDMDHENMFWYRQDPGLGLRLIYFSYDVKMKEKGDIPEGYSVSREKKERFSLILESASTNQTSMYLCASSRVNTEAFFGQGTRLTVV.

CDR3 region: CASSPTSGISNQPQHF. CDR3 bases: TGTGCCAGCTCACCTACTTCGGGAATTAGCAATCAGCCCCAGCATTTT. The chain employs TRBV18 and TRBJ1-5; D gene unclear. Trimming stripped 3 bases from V and 0 bases from J, with 12 bases between. The germline gives CDR1 KGHSH, CDR2 LQKENI. The CDR3 totals 16 residues. The complete variable domain, with remaining parts taken from reference TRBV18 and TRBJ1-5, reads NAGVMQNPRHLVRRRGQEARLRCSPMKGHSHVYWYRQLPEEGLKFMVYLQKENIIDESGMPKERFSAEFPKEGPSILRIQQVVRGDSAAYFCASSPTSGISNQPQHFGDGTRLSIL.

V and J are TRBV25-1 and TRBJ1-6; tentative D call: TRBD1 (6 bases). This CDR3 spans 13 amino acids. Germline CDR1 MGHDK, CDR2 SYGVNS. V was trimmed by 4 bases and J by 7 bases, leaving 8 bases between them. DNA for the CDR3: TGTGCCAGCAGTGGACAGGACAATTCACCCCTCCACTTT. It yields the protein CASSGQDNSPLHF.

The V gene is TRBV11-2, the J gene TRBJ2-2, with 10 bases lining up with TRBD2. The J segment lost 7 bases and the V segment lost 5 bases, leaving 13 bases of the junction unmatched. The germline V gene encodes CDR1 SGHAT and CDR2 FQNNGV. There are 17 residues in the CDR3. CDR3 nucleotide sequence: TGTGCCAGCAGCCCCCGGACTAGCGGTCGAGGGCACGGGGAGCTGTTTTTT. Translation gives CASSPRTSGRGHGELFF.